The 30 T cell receptor beta chains below were found in one sample sequenced in a study of blood T cell repertoires in COVID-19 (dated by TCRdb to about 2020). Receptor libraries were prepared by the immunoSEQ multiplex PCR assay. As stored in TCRdb, this immuneACCESS dataset retains in-frame rearrangements with V and J assigned. A fraction of the clones does not appear; measured against another copy, unresolved V genes explain less than half of the discrepancy, and the remainder lacks a known reason. This sample comprises 150,000 to 200,000 clones, 65% to 80% of them detected only once. Of the sample, approximately 13% is held by the ten largest clones. Sequencing was carried out using peripheral blood. These receptors were collected from a middle-aged man who had recovered from COVID-19.

V usage is TRBV13 and J usage is TRBJ1-1, with a tentative D call TRBD1 (5 bases). Germline V gene sequence: CDR1 PRHDT, CDR2 FYEKMQ (reference sequence). With 5 bases removed from V and 4 bases from J, the gap between germline ends came to 11 bases. This CDR3 contains 13 residues. The CDR3 DNA reads TGTGCCAGCAGCCCGGCGGGGGGCACTGAAGCTTTCTTT. Residues: CASSPAGGTEAFF.

The genes are TRBV27 and TRBJ1-6, with 7 bases aligning to TRBD1. This CDR3 is 14 amino acids long. CDR1 MNHEY and CDR2 SMNVEV come from the germline V gene (reference sequence). J was trimmed by 9 bases and V by 4 bases; bases with no gene match: 6. CDR3 amino acids: CASSWDSSSSPLHF. The CDR3 DNA reads TGTGCCAGCAGTTGGGACAGCTCATCTTCACCCCTCCACTTT.

The V and J genes are TRBV15 and TRBJ2-7; D may be TRBD2 (5 bases). This CDR3 contains 14 residues. CDR1 is LNHNV, CDR2 YYDKDF, per germline (reference sequence). V was cut by 0 bases and J by 3 bases, with 9 bases left in between. CDR3 bases: TGTGCCACCAGCAGAGATCCTCGGGGCTACGAGCAGTACTTC. Translating gives CATSRDPRGYEQYF.

This rearrangement joins TRBV3-1 (or the pseudogene TRBV3-2) to TRBJ2-3; D gene uncertain. The CDR3 totals 13 residues. Trimming shortened V by 1 base and J by 3 bases, and 5 bases separated the two germline ends. Germline V gene sequence: CDR1 LGHDT, CDR2 YNNKEL (reference sequence). This CDR3 reads CASSQVRTDTQYF. CDR3 in DNA: TGTGCCAGCAGCCAAGTGCGGACAGATACGCAGTATTTT.

This clone was seen a handful of times. The chain joins TRBV25-1 to TRBJ1-1; TRBD1 might be the D (5 bases). The CDR3 extends over 13 amino acids. Between the trimmed V and J ends, which lost 4 bases and 3 bases, there was a span of 9 bases. Germline CDR1 reads MGHDK; CDR2 reads SYGVNS. Here the CDR3 reads CASSAGLDTEAFF. CDR3 nucleotides: TGTGCCAGCAGTGCAGGGTTGGACACTGAAGCTTTCTTT.

This clone was seen only a few times. CDR3: CASSQGGPKQFF. The CDR3 coding sequence is TGTGCCAGCAGCCAAGGTGGGCCAAAGCAGTTCTTC. The V call is TRBV14, the J call TRBJ2-1; D is uncertain. The ends were cut back, 1 base at V and 11 bases at J, with 9 bases in the middle. The length of the CDR3 is 12 residues. Germline CDR1 and CDR2: SGHDN and FVKESK.

This clone was seen a few times. The same CDR3 can be traced to other DNA sequences in this sample. The chain has TRBV27 and TRBJ2-5; possibly TRBD1 for D (6 bases). CDR1 MNHEY and CDR2 SMNVEV come from the germline V gene (reference sequence). The germline V and J ends were trimmed by 6 bases and 6 bases, with 11 bases remaining between them. CDR3 length equals 12 residues. The CDR3 DNA reads TGTGCCAGCAGAACAGGGTTGAAGACCCAGTACTTC. Protein product: CASRTGLKTQYF.

This sequence joins TRBV7-9 and TRBJ2-5, with a weak D call TRBD2 (5 bases). Trimming left V 2 bases short and J 2 bases short, with 9 bases between. Per germline, CDR1 SEHNR and CDR2 FQNEAQ (reference sequence). This CDR3 region has 14 residues. In DNA, the CDR3 is TGTGCCAGCAGCTTACACGGAGGTCAAGAGACCCAGTACTTC. Its protein is CASSLHGGQETQYF.

CDR3 DNA sequence: TGTGCCAGCAGTGAAAGAGAGACAGGGGTCCAGCCCCAGCATTTT. This sequence encodes CASSERETGVQPQHF. This chain uses TRBV2 with TRBJ1-5; TRBD1 agrees at 8 bases. Germline V gene data show CDR1 as SNHLY and CDR2 as FYNNEI. The CDR3 runs 15 residues. Losses at the gene ends were 2 bases for V and 7 bases for J; bases not matched to a gene: 7. Full variable domain (missing parts from reference TRBV2 and TRBJ1-5): EPEVTQTPSHQVTQMGQEVILRCVPISNHLYFYWYRQILGQKVEFLVSFYNNEISEKSEIFDDQFSVERPDGSNFTLKIRSTKLEDSAMYFCASSERETGVQPQHFGDGTRLSIL.

The rearrangement uses TRBV6-5 and TRBJ2-7; 9 bases fit TRBD1. The CDR3 runs 14 residues. CDR1 is MNHEY and CDR2 is SVGAGI in the germline V gene. The J segment lost 2 bases and the V segment lost 6 bases, leaving 5 bases of the junction unmatched. This CDR3 reads CASRGQGGTYEQYF. In DNA form, the CDR3 reads TGTGCCAGCAGGGGACAGGGCGGAACCTACGAGCAGTACTTC.

The chain carries TRBV11-3 and TRBJ2-7, with 12 bases that match TRBD2. Unmatched junction bases numbered 6, after V lost 1 base and J lost 2 bases. This CDR3 is 17 amino acids long. Germline V gene lookup returns CDR1 SGHNT and CDR2 YENEEA. CDR3 sequence (DNA): TGTGCCAGCAGCTTAGTCGAGCCTAGCGGGAGGGCCTACGAGCAGTACTTC. It specifies CASSLVEPSGRAYEQYF.

This chain connects TRBV9 to TRBJ2-1; D is possibly TRBD2 (5 bases). Trimming shortened V by 2 bases and J by 4 bases, and 13 bases separated the two germline ends. CDR1 is SGDLS and CDR2 is YYNGEE in the germline V gene. The CDR3 loop spans 15 amino acids. The DNA for the CDR3 is TGTGCCAGCAGCGTTACTAGATTCTCTTACAATGAGCAGTTCTTC. This translates into CASSVTRFSYNEQFF.

For the CDR3, the DNA is TGTGCCAGCAGTGAAATAGGGACAGGCTACGAGCAGTACTTC. Translating gives CASSEIGTGYEQYF. The V and J genes are TRBV6-1 and TRBJ2-7, with 8 bases that match TRBD1. V trimming: 2 bases; J trimming: 3 bases; junction bases outside the gene matches: 3. The germline gives CDR1 MNHNS, CDR2 SASEGT. This CDR3 spans 14 amino acids.

The chain links TRBV11-2 to TRBJ1-6; tentatively, D is TRBD1 (5 bases). From germline, CDR1 is SGHAT and CDR2 FQNNGV. V lost 0 bases to trimming and J lost 0 bases, with 12 bases between them. The CDR3 covers 18 residues. The CDR3 reads CASSLDRGFSSYNSPLHF. DNA of the CDR3: TGTGCCAGCAGCTTAGATCGGGGGTTCAGCTCCTATAATTCACCCCTCCACTTT.

The rearrangement joins TRBV19 to TRBJ2-7; 10 nucleotides agree with TRBD2. This CDR3 has 14 residues. Germline V gene sequence: CDR1 LNHDA, CDR2 SQIVND (reference sequence). The trim removed 7 bases at V and 6 bases at J, leaving 9 bases unmatched. Written as DNA, the CDR3 is TGTGCCAGTAAGACGGCTAGCGGGAGTGGCGAGCAGTACTTC. This sequence encodes CASKTASGSGEQYF. Together with reference TRBV19 and TRBJ2-7, the CDR3 gives the full variable domain: DGGITQSPKYLFRKEGQNVTLSCEQNLNHDAMYWYRQDPGQGLRLIYYSQIVNDFQKGDIAEGYSVSREKKESFPLTVTSAQKNPTAFYLCASKTASGSGEQYFGPGTRLTVT.

In its sample, this clone was seen a few times. The CDR3 DNA sequence: TGTGCCAGTAGTATAGACACAGGGGGAAACGACAATGAGCAGTTCTTC. Its protein is CASSIDTGGNDNEQFF. The chain carries TRBV19 and TRBJ2-1; 8 bases line up with TRBD1. Germline values: CDR1 LNHDA, CDR2 SQIVND (reference sequence). CDR3 length: 16 residues. V dropped 0 bases and J dropped 5; count of bases not matched to a gene: 6.

This rearrangement joins TRBV19 to TRBJ2-3; 8 bases agree with TRBD2. There are 16 residues in the CDR3. The ends lost 1 base at V and 7 bases at J; junction bases unmatched: 10. Germline CDR1 and CDR2: LNHDA and SQIVND (reference sequence). CDR3 in amino acids: CASSIAGGPRLNTQYF. The CDR3 DNA follows: TGTGCCAGTAGTATAGCGGGAGGGCCCCGTTTGAATACGCAGTATTTT.

The chain couples TRBV11-2 to TRBJ2-3; 8 bases line up with TRBD1. V lost 1 base, J lost 5 bases, and 8 bases stayed unmatched. Germline V CDR1 and CDR2: SGHAT, FQNNGV. CDR3 length equals 16 residues. CDR3 in DNA: TGTGCCAGCAGCTTAGTGAGGGCAGGGGGCGTAGATACGCAGTATTTT. Encoded protein: CASSLVRAGGVDTQYF. Full variable domain (missing parts from reference TRBV11-2 and TRBJ2-3): EAGVAQSPRYKIIEKRQSVAFWCNPISGHATLYWYQQILGQGPKLLIQFQNNGVVDDSQLPKDRFSAERLKGVDSTLKIQPAKLEDSAVYLCASSLVRAGGVDTQYFGPGTRLTVL.

The rearrangement links TRBV5-1 to TRBJ2-2, with D possibly TRBD2 on 5 matching bases. This CDR3 is built from 15 residues. V gave up 4 bases and J gave up 0 bases, with 10 bases separating them. Germline V gene sequence: CDR1 SGHRS, CDR2 YFSETQ. CDR3 sequence (DNA): TGCGCCAGCAGCCGAAAGGAGGCGAACACCGGGGAGCTGTTTTTT. Protein product: CASSRKEANTGELFF.

The V and J genes are TRBV19 and TRBJ2-3, with 7 bases matching TRBD2. Trimming removed 5 bases from V and 6 bases from J; junction bases left unmatched: 8. Germline assignment: CDR1 LNHDA and CDR2 SQIVND (reference sequence). The CDR3 length is 14 residues. The CDR3 here is CASSRGTSVDTQYF. Written as DNA, the CDR3 is TGTGCCAGTAGTCGGGGTACTAGCGTTGATACGCAGTATTTT.

The CDR3 loop reads CASSQEPPTGQYGNTIYF. The DNA of the CDR3 is TGCGCCAGCAGCCAAGAGCCGCCTACGGGACAGTATGGGAACACCATATATTTT. This chain links TRBV4-3 with TRBJ1-3, with 7 bases lining up with TRBD1. Germline V gene data show CDR1 as LGHNA and CDR2 as YSLEER. This CDR3 is 18 amino acids long. With V trimmed by 0 bases and J by 7 bases, 15 bases remained unmatched.

The chain is built from TRBV7-9 and TRBJ1-3; TRBD1 might be the D (5 bases). CDR3 length equals 13 residues. Germline V gene lookup returns CDR1 SEHNR and CDR2 FQNEAQ (reference sequence). Trimming stripped 3 bases from V and 8 bases from J, with 11 bases between. The CDR3 DNA sequence: TGTGCCAGCAGCTTCCGCCGGGGGGACACCATATATTTT. Protein sequence: CASSFRRGDTIYF. The full variable domain, with the rest looked up from reference TRBV7-9 and TRBJ1-3, is DTGVSQNPRHKITKRGQNVTFRCDPISEHNRLYWYRQTLGQGPEFLTYFQNEAQLEKSRLLSDRFSAERPKGSFSTLEIQRTEQGDSAMYLCASSFRRGDTIYFGEGSWLTVV.

The J gene is TRBJ2-2, the V gene TRBV19, with TRBD2 matching 7 bases. The CDR3 is made up of 17 amino acids. V dropped 7 bases and J dropped 6; count of bases not matched to a gene: 17. Germline V gene sequence: CDR1 LNHDA, CDR2 SQIVND (reference sequence). The CDR3 reads CASTQLTSSARPGELFF. In DNA form, the CDR3 reads TGTGCCAGTACCCAATTGACTAGCAGTGCGAGGCCCGGGGAGCTGTTTTTT.

The chain is built from TRBV9 and TRBJ2-7; 9 bases are shared with TRBD2. This CDR3 contains 14 residues. Germline-derived CDR1 and CDR2 are SGDLS and YYNGEE. Losses at the gene ends were 3 bases for V and 1 base for J; bases not matched to a gene: 2. This CDR3 reads CASSGLAVSYEQYF. DNA for the CDR3: TGTGCCAGCAGCGGACTAGCGGTTTCCTACGAGCAGTACTTC.

The rearrangement uses TRBV19 and TRBJ1-4, with 7 bases lining up with TRBD1. Germline V gives CDR1 LNHDA, CDR2 SQIVND (reference sequence). Germline trimming cut 3 bases from V and 5 bases from J; bases unmatched to any gene: 6. This CDR3 contains 15 residues. The CDR3 spells CASSILDRDNEKLFF. CDR3 DNA: TGTGCCAGTAGTATCCTCGACAGGGACAATGAAAAACTGTTTTTT.

This chain connects TRBV6-6 to TRBJ1-1; D is uncertain. The CDR3 covers 14 residues. Trimming took 5 bases from V and 8 from J, leaving 18 bases between them. Germline V gene sequence: CDR1 MNHNY, CDR2 SVGAGI (reference sequence). As DNA, the CDR3 is TGTGCCAGCAGTCTAGACATCTTTCGAGGGGAAGCTTTCTTT. It codes for CASSLDIFRGEAFF.

The chain is built from TRBV19 and TRBJ2-3; 7 bases are shared with TRBD2. From germline, CDR1 is LNHDA and CDR2 SQIVND (reference sequence). With V trimmed by 4 bases and J by 7 bases, 8 bases remained unmatched. The CDR3 spans 14 residues. For the CDR3, the DNA is TGTGCCAGTAGTAGAGGACTAGTCGGTAATACGCAGTATTTT. Its protein is CASSRGLVGNTQYF.

CDR3 region: CASSSLFGVTGANEQFF. The CDR3 DNA reads as TGTGCCAGCAGCTCGCTCTTCGGGGTGACAGGGGCAAATGAGCAGTTCTTC. The rearrangement uses TRBV7-8 and TRBJ2-1, with TRBD1 identical over 8 bases. The junction had 15 bases not matched to a gene; V was cut back by 4 bases and J by 7 bases. The germline V gene encodes CDR1 SGHVS and CDR2 FQNEAQ. The CDR3 runs 17 residues.

V usage is TRBV5-6 and J usage is TRBJ1-3; D call uncertain. The germline gives CDR1 SGHDT, CDR2 YYEEEE. V lost 4 bases and J lost 0, with 11 bases in between. The CDR3 runs 15 residues. The CDR3 reads CASSLDSHSGNTIYF. CDR3 coding DNA: TGTGCCAGCAGCCTGGACTCTCACTCTGGAAACACCATATATTTT.

V is TRBV21-1 and J is TRBJ1-1. TRBV21-1 is assigned pseudogene status. The CDR3 has 18 residues. The CDR3 DNA sequence: TGTGCCAGCAGCAAAGCGTCCCCGAGTCCGACTCGGGACACTGAAGCTTTCTTT. This sequence encodes CASSKASPSPTRDTEAFF.